This note documents a single T cell receptor beta chain sequence. Its specificity is not known. The sample comes from a study of T cell repertoires in cytomegalovirus infection. This CDR3 is 16 amino acids long. V was clipped by 1 base and J by 3 bases, with 15 bases between them. Per germline, CDR1 SGHVS and CDR2 FNYEAQ. Study-wide results and limits: Using cumulative public TCR beta family frequency, the authors identified those who carried CMV together with the relevant HLA. CMV-specific HLA-C-restricted TCR beta clonotypes dominated the ex vivo response.

TCRdb fed the reads into MiXCR, producing one record per CDR3 protein. Among roughly 730,000 distinct CDR3 sequences, around a third were seen once, and the ten largest hold 15% to 20%. The chain combines TRBV7-6 with TRBJ1-1; D is perhaps TRBD1 (6 bases). The sequences come from cultured PBMCs, collected from culture after CMV antigen stimulation. This TCR came from a human donor in good health (CMV status not recorded). Some clones in this sample may be carry-over from other donors' samples. As DNA, the CDR3 is TGTGCCAGCAGCTTAGATGCCCAGGGGCGGTACACTGAAGCTTTCTTT. Amino acids: CASSLDAQGRYTEAFF.